The clone carrying this TCR beta chain appeared a single time. Its target is not known. This PCR relied on a set of 60 Vbeta primers and 13 Jbeta primers. Libraries were prepared by immunoSEQ multiplex PCR; TCRdb keeps only in-frame clonotypes and omits some of them. This table has roughly 260,000 clones, approximately 84% appearing once. CDR3 size: 16 residues. Germline CDR1 LNHDA, CDR2 SQIVND (reference sequence). V dropped 6 bases and J dropped 5; count of bases not matched to a gene: 14. The sample is drawn from a study of cytomegalovirus exposure and HLA in healthy donors. General study points: TRBV6-2, TRBV6-3 and other indistinguishable V segments were excluded.

The specimen sequenced was PBMCs. This clonotype was sampled from a woman aged 40 to 49 in good health and CMV-seropositive. V and J are TRBV19 and TRBJ2-5; 8 nucleotides match TRBD1. For the CDR3, the DNA is TGTGCCAGTAGCACCACCGGACAGGGTGGGGGGGAGACCCAGTACTTC. Protein product: CASSTTGQGGGETQYF.